This TCR beta chain was captured in a study of shared clonotypes between healthy human individuals. At the level of the study: Each donor's CD8 memory used one plate, CD8 naive two, each CD4 subset three. Study results and limitations: Measured sharing among donors was expected to vary with sequencing depth. Only a few donors were included, so the genetic and exposure-history diversity represented was limited.

In the case of this clone: The antigen remains undetermined.

Every subset had its genomic DNA shared out evenly among several immunoSEQ plates. The method was immunoSEQ multiplex PCR; TCRdb's version includes in-frame clones alone and lacks a portion of them. The sample includes 2 million to 2.5 million clones, around 96% of them seen just once. CDR1 and CDR2 from the germline V gene are MGHDK and SYGVNS. V lost 9 bases and J lost 4; bases outside the gene matches: 5. The CDR3 runs 12 residues. Naivety among CD8 cells was defined by CD45RO negativity and positive CCR7 selection, thereby excluding terminally differentiated effector memory CD45RA+ cells. The gene calls are TRBV25-1 and TRBJ1-1; 7 bases match TRBD1. This receptor was taken from a young man in good health. Material for sequencing was naive CD8+ T cells sorted from blood. The CDR3 nucleotides read TGTGCCAGTGAGGGGGCCGCCACTGAAGCTTTCTTT. It translates to CASEGAATEAFF. Full variable domain (remainder filled in from reference TRBV25-1 and TRBJ1-1): EADIYQTPRYLVIGTGKKITLECSQTMGHDKMYWYQQDPGMELHLIHYSYGVNSTEKGDLSSESTVSRIRTEHFPLTLESARPSHTSQYLCASEGAATEAFFGQGTRLTVV.